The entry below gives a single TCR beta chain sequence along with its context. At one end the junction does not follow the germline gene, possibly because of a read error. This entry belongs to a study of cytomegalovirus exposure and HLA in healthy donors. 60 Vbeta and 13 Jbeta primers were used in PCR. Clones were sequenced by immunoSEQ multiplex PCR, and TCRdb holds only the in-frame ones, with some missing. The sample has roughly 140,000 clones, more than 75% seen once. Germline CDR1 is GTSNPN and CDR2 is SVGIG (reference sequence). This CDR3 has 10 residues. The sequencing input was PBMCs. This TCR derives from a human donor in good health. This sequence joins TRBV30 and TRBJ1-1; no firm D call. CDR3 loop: CAWSPPQSAF. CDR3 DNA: TGTGCCTGGAGTCCCCCGCAGTCCGCCTTT.